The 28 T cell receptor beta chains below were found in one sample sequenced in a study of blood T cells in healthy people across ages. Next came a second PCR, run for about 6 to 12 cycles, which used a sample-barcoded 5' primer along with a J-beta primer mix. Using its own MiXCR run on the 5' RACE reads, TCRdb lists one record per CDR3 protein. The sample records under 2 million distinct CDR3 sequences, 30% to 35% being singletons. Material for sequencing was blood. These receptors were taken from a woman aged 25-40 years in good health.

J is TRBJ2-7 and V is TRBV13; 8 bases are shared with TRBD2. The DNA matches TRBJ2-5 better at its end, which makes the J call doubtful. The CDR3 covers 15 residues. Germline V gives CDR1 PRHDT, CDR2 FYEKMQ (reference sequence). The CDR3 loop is CASSRNGGGYETQYF. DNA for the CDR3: TGTGCCAGCAGCCGGAACGGGGGGGGCTATGAGACCCAGTACTTC.

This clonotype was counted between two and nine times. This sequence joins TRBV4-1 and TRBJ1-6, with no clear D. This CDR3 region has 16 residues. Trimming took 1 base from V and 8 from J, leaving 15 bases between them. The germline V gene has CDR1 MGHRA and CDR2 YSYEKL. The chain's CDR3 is CASSQVPLTKDSPLHF. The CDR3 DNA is TGCGCCAGCAGCCAAGTCCCTCTTACGAAGGATTCACCCCTCCACTTT.

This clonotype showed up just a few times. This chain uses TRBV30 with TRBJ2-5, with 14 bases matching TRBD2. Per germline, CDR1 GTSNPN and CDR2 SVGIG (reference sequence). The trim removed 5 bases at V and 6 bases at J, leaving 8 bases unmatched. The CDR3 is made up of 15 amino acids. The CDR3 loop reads CAWATTSGRAQTQYF. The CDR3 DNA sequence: TGTGCCTGGGCAACGACTAGCGGGAGGGCCCAGACCCAGTACTTC.

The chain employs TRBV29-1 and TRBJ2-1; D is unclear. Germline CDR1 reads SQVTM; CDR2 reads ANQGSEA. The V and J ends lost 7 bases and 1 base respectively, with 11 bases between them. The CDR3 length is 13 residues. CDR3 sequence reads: CSGPSLSYNEQFF. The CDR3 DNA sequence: TGCAGCGGACCTAGTCTGTCCTACAATGAGCAGTTCTTC.

This CDR3 reads CASSLRTSGEAYEQFF. The CDR3 nucleotides are TGCGCCAGCAGCCTTAGGACTAGCGGGGAGGCCTACGAGCAGTTCTTC. The chain couples TRBV4-1 to TRBJ2-1, with 12 bases that match TRBD2. Germline V gene sequence: CDR1 MGHRA, CDR2 YSYEKL. The J segment lost 10 bases and the V segment lost 4 bases, leaving 11 bases of the junction unmatched. The CDR3 length is 16 residues.

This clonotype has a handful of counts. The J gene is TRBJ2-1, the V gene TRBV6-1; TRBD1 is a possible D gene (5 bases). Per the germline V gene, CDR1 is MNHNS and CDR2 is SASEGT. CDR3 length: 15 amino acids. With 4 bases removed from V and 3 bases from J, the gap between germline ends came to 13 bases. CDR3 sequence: CASSVVQGYYNEQFF. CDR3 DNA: TGTGCCAGCAGTGTGGTTCAGGGATACTACAATGAGCAGTTCTTC.

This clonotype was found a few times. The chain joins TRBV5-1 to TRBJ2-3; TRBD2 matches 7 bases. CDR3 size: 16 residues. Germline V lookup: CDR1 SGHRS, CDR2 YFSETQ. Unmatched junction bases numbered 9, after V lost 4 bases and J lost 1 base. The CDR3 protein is CASSDPVAGGTDTQYF. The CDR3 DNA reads TGCGCCAGCAGCGATCCCGTGGCGGGGGGCACAGATACGCAGTATTTT.

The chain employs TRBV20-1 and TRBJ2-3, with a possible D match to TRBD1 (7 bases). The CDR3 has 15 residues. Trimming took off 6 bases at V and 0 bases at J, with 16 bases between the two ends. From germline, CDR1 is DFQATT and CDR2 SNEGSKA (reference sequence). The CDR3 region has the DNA TGCAGTGCCACAGGCGGGACAGTTAGCACAGATACGCAGTATTTT. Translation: CSATGGTVSTDTQYF.

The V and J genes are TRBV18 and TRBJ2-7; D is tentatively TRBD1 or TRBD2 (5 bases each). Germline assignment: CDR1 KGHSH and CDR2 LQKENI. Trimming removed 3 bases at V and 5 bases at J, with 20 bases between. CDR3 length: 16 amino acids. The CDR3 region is CASSPDLRGRANEQYF. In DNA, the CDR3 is TGTGCCAGCTCACCCGACTTACGGGGACGGGCGAACGAGCAGTACTTC.

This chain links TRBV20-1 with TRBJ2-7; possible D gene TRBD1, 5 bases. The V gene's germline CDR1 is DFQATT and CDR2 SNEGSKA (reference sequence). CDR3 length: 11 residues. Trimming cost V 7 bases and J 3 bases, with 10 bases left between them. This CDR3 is CSEGQGYEQYF. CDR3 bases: TGCAGTGAGGGGCAGGGCTACGAGCAGTACTTC.

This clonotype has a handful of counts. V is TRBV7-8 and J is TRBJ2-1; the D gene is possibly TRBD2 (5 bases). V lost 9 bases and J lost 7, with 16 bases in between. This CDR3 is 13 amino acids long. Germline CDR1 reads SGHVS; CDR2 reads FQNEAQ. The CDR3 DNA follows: TGTGCCAGTGCCCCGAGCGGCGAAAATGAGCAGTTCTTC. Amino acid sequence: CASAPSGENEQFF.

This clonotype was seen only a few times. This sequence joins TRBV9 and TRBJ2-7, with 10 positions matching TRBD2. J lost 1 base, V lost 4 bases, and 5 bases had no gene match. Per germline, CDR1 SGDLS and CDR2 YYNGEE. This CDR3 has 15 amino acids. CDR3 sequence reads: CASSSSGSRSYEQYF. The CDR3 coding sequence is TGTGCCAGCAGCTCTAGCGGGAGCCGATCCTACGAGCAGTACTTC.

The CDR3: CSAHTGGFDEQYF. The CDR3 bases are TGCAGTGCACATACAGGGGGCTTCGACGAGCAGTACTTC. The chain combines TRBV20-1 with TRBJ2-7; 9 nucleotides agree with TRBD1. V shed 6 bases and J 5 bases; nucleotides not matched to a gene: 8. The CDR3 is 13 residues long. Germline V gives CDR1 DFQATT, CDR2 SNEGSKA (reference sequence).

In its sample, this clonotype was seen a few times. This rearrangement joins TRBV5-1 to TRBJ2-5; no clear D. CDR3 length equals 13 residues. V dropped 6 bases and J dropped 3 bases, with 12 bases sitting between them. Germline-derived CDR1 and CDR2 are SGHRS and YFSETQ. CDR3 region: CASTPTGKETQYF. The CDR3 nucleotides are TGCGCCAGCACCCCGACTGGAAAAGAGACCCAGTACTTC.

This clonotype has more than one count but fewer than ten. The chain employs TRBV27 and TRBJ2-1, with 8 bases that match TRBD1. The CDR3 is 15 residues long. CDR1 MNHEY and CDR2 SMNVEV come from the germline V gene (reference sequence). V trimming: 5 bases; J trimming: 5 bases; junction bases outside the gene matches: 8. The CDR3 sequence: CASSPSGGVDNEQFF. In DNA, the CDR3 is TGTGCCAGCAGTCCTTCAGGGGGCGTTGACAATGAGCAGTTCTTC.

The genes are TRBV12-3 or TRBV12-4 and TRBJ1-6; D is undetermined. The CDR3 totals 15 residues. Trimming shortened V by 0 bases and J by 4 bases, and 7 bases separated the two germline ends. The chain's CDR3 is CASSLASRYNSPLHF. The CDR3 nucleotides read TGTGCCAGCAGTTTAGCTTCAAGGTATAATTCACCCCTCCACTTT.

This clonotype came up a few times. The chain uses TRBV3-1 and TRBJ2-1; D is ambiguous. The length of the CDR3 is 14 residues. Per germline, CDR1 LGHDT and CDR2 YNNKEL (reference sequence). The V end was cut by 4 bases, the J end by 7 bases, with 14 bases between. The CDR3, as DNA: TGTGCCAGCAGCCTCCGGGTAGGGAAGAATGAGCAGTTCTTC. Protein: CASSLRVGKNEQFF.

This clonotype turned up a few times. The CDR3 DNA sequence: TGTGCCATCAGTGTTACGGACGAATATAATTCACCCCTCCACTTT. This encodes CAISVTDEYNSPLHF. The chain is built from TRBV10-3 and TRBJ1-6; D not resolved. Germline V CDR1 and CDR2: ENHRY, SYGVKD. Trimming took 4 bases from V and 4 from J, leaving 11 bases between them. CDR3 size: 15 residues.

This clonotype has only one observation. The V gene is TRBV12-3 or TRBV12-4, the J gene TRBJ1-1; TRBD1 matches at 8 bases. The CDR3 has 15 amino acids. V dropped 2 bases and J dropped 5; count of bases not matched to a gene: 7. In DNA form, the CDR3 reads TGTGCCAGCAGTTTATCCCAGGGGGCAGCTACTGAAGCTTTCTTT. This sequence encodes CASSLSQGAATEAFF.

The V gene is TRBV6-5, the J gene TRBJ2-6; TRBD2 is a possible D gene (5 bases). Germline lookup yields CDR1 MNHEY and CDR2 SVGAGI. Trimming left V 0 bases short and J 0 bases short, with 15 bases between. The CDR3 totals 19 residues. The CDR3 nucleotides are TGTGCCAGCAGTTACTCTACGGTCGGAGACTACTCTGGGGCCAACGTCCTGACTTTC. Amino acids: CASSYSTVGDYSGANVLTF.

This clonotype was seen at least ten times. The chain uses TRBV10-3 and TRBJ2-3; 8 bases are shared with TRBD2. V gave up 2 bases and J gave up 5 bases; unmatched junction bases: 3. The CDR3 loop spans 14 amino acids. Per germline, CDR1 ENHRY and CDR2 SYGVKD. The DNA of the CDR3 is TGTGCCATCAGTGAGGGCAGCGGGGGAGATACGCAGTATTTT. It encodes CAISEGSGGDTQYF.

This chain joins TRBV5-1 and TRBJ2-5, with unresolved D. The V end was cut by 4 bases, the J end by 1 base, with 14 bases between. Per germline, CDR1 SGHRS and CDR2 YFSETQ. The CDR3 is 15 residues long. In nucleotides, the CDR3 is TGCGCCAGCAGCCCCTCCGGTCAACTCCAAGAGACCCAGTACTTC. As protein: CASSPSGQLQETQYF.

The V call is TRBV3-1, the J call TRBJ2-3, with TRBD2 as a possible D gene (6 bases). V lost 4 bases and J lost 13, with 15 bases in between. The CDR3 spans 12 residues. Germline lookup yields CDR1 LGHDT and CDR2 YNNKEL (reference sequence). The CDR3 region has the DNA TGTGCCAGCAGCCCTGGGACTGGGCCGGAGTATTTT. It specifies CASSPGTGPEYF.

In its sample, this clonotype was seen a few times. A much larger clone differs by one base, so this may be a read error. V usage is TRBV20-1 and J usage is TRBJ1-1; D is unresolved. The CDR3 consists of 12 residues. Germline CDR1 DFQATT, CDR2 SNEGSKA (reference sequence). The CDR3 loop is CGAPGLNTEAFF. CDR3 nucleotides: TGCGGTGCTCCGGGCCTCAACACTGAAGCTTTCTTT.

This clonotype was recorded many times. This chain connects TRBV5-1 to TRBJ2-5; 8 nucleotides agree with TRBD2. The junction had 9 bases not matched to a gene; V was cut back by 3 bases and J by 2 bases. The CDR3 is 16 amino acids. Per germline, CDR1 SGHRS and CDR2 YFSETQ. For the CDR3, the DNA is TGCGCCAGCAGCTCCCGGGGGGGGCGCGTTCAAGAGACCCAGTACTTC. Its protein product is CASSSRGGRVQETQYF.

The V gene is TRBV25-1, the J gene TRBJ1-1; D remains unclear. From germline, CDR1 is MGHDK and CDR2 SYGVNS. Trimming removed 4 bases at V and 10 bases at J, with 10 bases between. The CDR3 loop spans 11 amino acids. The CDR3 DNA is TGTGCCAGCAGTGCCGGCTGGGGAGCTTTCTTT. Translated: CASSAGWGAFF.

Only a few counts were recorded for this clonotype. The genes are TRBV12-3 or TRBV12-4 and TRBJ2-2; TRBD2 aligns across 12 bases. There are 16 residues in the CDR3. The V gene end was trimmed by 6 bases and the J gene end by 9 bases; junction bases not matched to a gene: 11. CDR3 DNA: TGTGCCAGCAGCTTGGGACTAGCGGGTCCTAAAAGGGAGCTGTTTTTT. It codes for CASSLGLAGPKRELFF.

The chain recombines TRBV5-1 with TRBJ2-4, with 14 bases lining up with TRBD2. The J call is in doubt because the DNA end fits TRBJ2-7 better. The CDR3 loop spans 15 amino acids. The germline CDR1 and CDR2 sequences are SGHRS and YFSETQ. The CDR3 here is CASSGGTSGGYEQYF. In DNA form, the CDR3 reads TGCGCCAGCAGCGGAGGGACTAGCGGGGGTTACGAGCAGTACTTC.